This paragraph reports one TCR beta chain. This sample was included in a study of PD-L1 blockade in urothelial cancer. Study details: Blood samples contained a median about 150,000 T cells.

V dropped 0 bases and J dropped 5 bases, with 13 bases sitting between them. Germline lookup yields CDR1 LNHNV and CDR2 YYDKDF (reference sequence). The length of the CDR3 is 15 residues. Time point denoted: peripheral blood 6 weeks after treatment start. Pretreatment and on-treatment samples were taken, numbering 1 to 8 per patient. The protocol was immunoSEQ multiplex PCR, while the TCRdb copy is restricted to in-frame clones and leaves out a portion. The table has about 51,000 clones, 88% seen once. The chain uses TRBV15 and TRBJ2-5; D possibly corresponds to TRBD1 (5 bases). The starting material was PBMCs, obtained around atezolizumab (anti-PD-L1) treatment. This TCR was recovered from a man between 60 and 75 years old with urothelial cancer. CDR3 region: CATSRDQGSGETQYF. CDR3 coding DNA: TGTGCCACCAGCAGAGATCAGGGATCTGGGGAGACCCAGTACTTC.